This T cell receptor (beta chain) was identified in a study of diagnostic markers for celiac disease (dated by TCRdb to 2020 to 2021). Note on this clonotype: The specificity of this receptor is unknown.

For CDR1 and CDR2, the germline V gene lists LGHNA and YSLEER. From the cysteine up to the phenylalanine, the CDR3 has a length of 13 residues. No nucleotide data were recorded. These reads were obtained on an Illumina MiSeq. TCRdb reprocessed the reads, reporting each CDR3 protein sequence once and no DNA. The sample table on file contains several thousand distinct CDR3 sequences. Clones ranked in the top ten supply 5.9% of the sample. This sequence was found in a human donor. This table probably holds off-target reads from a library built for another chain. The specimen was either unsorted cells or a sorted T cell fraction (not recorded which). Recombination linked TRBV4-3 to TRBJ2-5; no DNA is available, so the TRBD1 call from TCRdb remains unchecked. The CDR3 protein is CASSRAAGETQYF.